Listed here are 32 T cell receptor beta chains from one sample, sequenced in a study of CD8+ T cells in alopecia areata. Reverse transcription of extracted RNA yielded cDNA, which provided the sequencing template. Generated by immunoSEQ multiplex PCR, the TCRdb table keeps only in-frame clones and is missing some. The repertoire holds some 130,000 clones, with about 46% as singletons. Sequenced material: CD8+ T cells sorted from blood, taken at week 0. The receptors here all came from a human donor with alopecia areata.

There are many counts of this clone. This rearrangement joins TRBV12-5 to TRBJ1-5; D remains unclear. The germline V gene has CDR1 LGHNT and CDR2 FRNRAP. The CDR3 has 17 residues. The V gene lost 2 bases and the J gene lost 2 bases, with 16 bases spanning the gap. The CDR3 sequence is CASGLPDGVQGNQPQHF. The CDR3 DNA reads as TGTGCTAGTGGTTTGCCCGACGGGGTTCAGGGCAATCAGCCCCAGCATTTT.

This clone has just a few counts. Distinct nucleotide sequences in the sample also encode this CDR3. The genes are TRBV6-1 and TRBJ2-2; TRBD1 aligns across 7 bases. The CDR3 sequence is 14 residues long. Germline V gene data show CDR1 as MNHNS and CDR2 as SASEGT. The V gene end was trimmed by 2 bases and the J gene end by 3 bases; junction bases not matched to a gene: 0. The CDR3: CASSEQGDTGELFF. The CDR3, as DNA: TGTGCCAGCAGTGAACAGGGGGACACCGGGGAGCTGTTTTTT.

This clone came up a few times. The chain couples TRBV2 to TRBJ2-2; D might be TRBD1 (5 bases). This CDR3 region has 12 residues. Germline assignment: CDR1 SNHLY and CDR2 FYNNEI. V lost 10 bases to trimming and J lost 3 bases, with 9 bases between them. The CDR3 nucleotides are TGTGCCAACCGACAGTACACCGGGGAGCTGTTTTTT. Translated, it gives CANRQYTGELFF.

V usage is TRBV7-6 and J usage is TRBJ2-7; weak D call: TRBD2 (6 bases). Germline lookup yields CDR1 SGHVS and CDR2 FNYEAQ. This CDR3 is built from 15 residues. V gave up 5 bases and J gave up 0 bases, with 14 bases separating them. The CDR3 spells CASSRLVGSSYEQYF. DNA for the CDR3: TGTGCCAGCAGCCGACTAGTTGGTAGCTCCTACGAGCAGTACTTC.

The V and J genes are TRBV5-1 and TRBJ1-2; D call uncertain. The germline V gene has CDR1 SGHRS and CDR2 YFSETQ. The length of the CDR3 is 13 residues. With 1 base removed from V and 3 bases from J, the gap between germline ends came to 7 bases. This CDR3 reads CASSLWADYGYTF. CDR3 nucleotides: TGCGCCAGCAGCTTGTGGGCAGACTATGGCTACACCTTC.

This clone has only a few counts. The chain employs TRBV27 and TRBJ2-1; D is undetermined. The CDR3 sequence is 14 residues long. Germline CDR1 is MNHEY and CDR2 is SMNVEV (reference sequence). V gave up 4 bases and J gave up 4 bases, with 11 bases separating them. CDR3 amino acids: CASSSSHSYNEQFF. The CDR3 coding sequence is TGTGCCAGCAGTTCCTCGCACAGTTACAATGAGCAGTTCTTC.

The chain recombines TRBV30 with TRBJ2-2; 9 positions agree with TRBD1. V was clipped by 0 bases and J by 6 bases; unmatched bases: 2. In germline, CDR1 is GTSNPN, CDR2 SVGIG (reference sequence). The CDR3 has 14 residues. Written as DNA, the CDR3 is TGTGCCTGGAGTGTCTGGGACAGGGCCGGGGAGCTGTTTTTT. Translated, it gives CAWSVWDRAGELFF.

In its sample, this clone was seen once. V usage is TRBV6-5 and J usage is TRBJ2-7; D not certain. CDR1 is MNHEY and CDR2 is SVGAGI in the germline V gene. With 5 bases removed from V and 3 bases from J, the gap between germline ends came to 14 bases. The CDR3 is 14 residues long. The CDR3 nucleotides are TGTGCCAGCAGTAGGAGAGAAGGAAACTACGAGCAGTACTTC. It is translated as CASSRREGNYEQYF.

This clone has just a few counts. The rearrangement joins TRBV29-1 to TRBJ1-1; D might be TRBD1 (6 bases). V lost 7 bases and J 4 bases, leaving 10 bases between the germline ends. The CDR3 spans 11 residues. Germline values: CDR1 SQVTM, CDR2 ANQGSEA. The DNA for the CDR3 is TGCAGCGGAGCCAGGGGCACTGAAGCTTTCTTT. Amino acid sequence: CSGARGTEAFF.

The gene calls are TRBV2 and TRBJ2-1; D ambiguous. The CDR3 is 15 amino acids. From germline, CDR1 is SNHLY and CDR2 FYNNEI. V shed 3 bases and J shed 6 bases, with 15 bases lying between them. The CDR3 sequence: CASSDWSGNVNEQFF. In DNA form, the CDR3 reads TGTGCCAGCAGTGATTGGTCAGGCAATGTCAATGAGCAGTTCTTC.

This clone was seen a single time. V gene TRBV6-5 combines with J gene TRBJ1-2; D gene unclear. There are 12 residues in the CDR3. Germline-derived CDR1 and CDR2 are MNHEY and SVGAGI. The V gene lost 4 bases and the J gene lost 7 bases, with 10 bases spanning the gap. CDR3 loop: CASSLKGGGYTF. As DNA, the CDR3 is TGTGCCAGCAGTTTAAAGGGAGGTGGCTACACCTTC.

The genes are TRBV29-1 and TRBJ2-1; unclear D gene. Trimming cost V 4 bases and J 2 bases, with 6 bases left between them. From germline, CDR1 is SQVTM and CDR2 ANQGSEA. There are 12 residues in the CDR3. The CDR3, as DNA: TGCAGCGTTGGCGACACCTACAATGAGCAGTTCTTC. Amino acids: CSVGDTYNEQFF.

The V gene is TRBV7-9, the J gene TRBJ2-7; D might be TRBD2 (5 bases). The CDR3 spans 13 residues. Trimming left V 6 bases short and J 5 bases short, with 14 bases between. CDR1 and CDR2 (germline): SEHNR, FQNEAQ (reference sequence). As DNA, the CDR3 is TGTGCCAGCAGTCTCCTGAGGGTCCACGAGCAGTACTTC. Protein sequence: CASSLLRVHEQYF.

Only a few counts were recorded for this clone. The chain has TRBV27 and TRBJ1-6; TRBD1 matches at 7 bases. From germline, CDR1 is MNHEY and CDR2 SMNVEV (reference sequence). V was clipped by 5 bases and J by 8 bases; unmatched bases: 6. The CDR3 loop spans 14 amino acids. The CDR3 is CASSTGTVYSPLHF. CDR3 nucleotide sequence: TGTGCCAGCAGTACAGGGACAGTGTATTCACCCCTCCACTTT.

The chain carries TRBV5-6 and TRBJ2-7; no firm D call. Trimming left V 1 base short and J 1 base short, with 12 bases between. Germline V gene data show CDR1 as SGHDT and CDR2 as YYEEEE. The CDR3 has 15 amino acids. CDR3 in amino acids: CASSLMEKGSYEQYF. CDR3 sequence (DNA): TGTGCCAGCAGCTTGATGGAGAAGGGTTCCTACGAGCAGTACTTC.

This clone appeared a few times. The V and J genes are TRBV5-4 and TRBJ2-6; possible D gene TRBD1, 6 bases. The germline V and J ends were trimmed by 4 bases and 0 bases, with 8 bases remaining between them. CDR1 SGHNT and CDR2 YYREEE come from the germline V gene (reference sequence). CDR3 length: 15 amino acids. CDR3 DNA: TGTGCCAGCAGCGAAGGGGGCTCTGGGGCCAACGTCCTGACTTTC. It codes for CASSEGGSGANVLTF.

This rearrangement joins TRBV30 to TRBJ1-4; D unresolved. Germline loops: CDR1 GTSNPN, CDR2 SVGIG (reference sequence). There are 13 residues in the CDR3. The V gene lost 0 bases and the J gene lost 4 bases, with 6 bases spanning the gap. The CDR3 loop reads CAWSVSVNEKLFF. The CDR3 DNA reads as TGTGCCTGGAGTGTGTCGGTTAATGAAAAACTGTTTTTT.

The chain is built from TRBV5-1 and TRBJ2-1, with 8 positions matching TRBD1. The junction had 6 bases not matched to a gene; V was cut back by 4 bases and J by 0 bases. The CDR3 has 16 amino acids. Germline assignment: CDR1 SGHRS and CDR2 YFSETQ. The CDR3 nucleotides are TGCGCCAGCAGCCAGCGACAGGGGACCTCCTACAATGAGCAGTTCTTC. Translation gives CASSQRQGTSYNEQFF. The full variable domain, completed using reference TRBV5-1 and TRBJ2-1, is KAGVTQTPRYLIKTRGQQVTLSCSPISGHRSVSWYQQTPGQGLQFLFEYFSETQRNKGNFPGRFSGRQFSNSRSEMNVSTLELGDSALYLCASSQRQGTSYNEQFFGPGTRLTVL.

This clone turned up a few times. The chain carries TRBV30 and TRBJ2-5; tentative D call: TRBD1 (6 bases). The V end was cut by 1 base, the J end by 1 base, with 25 bases between. In germline, CDR1 is GTSNPN, CDR2 SVGIG (reference sequence). The CDR3 totals 19 residues. DNA for the CDR3: TGTGCCTGGAGTGGAGAGGGCAGCAGGGGCAGCTACTTCCAAGAGACCCAGTACTTC. Protein: CAWSGEGSRGSYFQETQYF.

This clone was detected only once. J is TRBJ2-7 and V is TRBV7-9, with D perhaps matching TRBD1 or TRBD2 (5 bases each). There are 16 residues in the CDR3. The germline V and J ends were trimmed by 4 bases and 2 bases, with 18 bases remaining between them. Looked up from germline, CDR1 is SEHNR and CDR2 is FQNEAQ (reference sequence). The CDR3 reads CASSWSRGLGTYEQYF. For the CDR3, the DNA is TGTGCCAGCAGCTGGAGCCGGGGCCTTGGTACCTACGAGCAGTACTTC.

The chain links TRBV2 to TRBJ1-5; D is undetermined. CDR3 length equals 14 residues. Germline V gene data show CDR1 as SNHLY and CDR2 as FYNNEI. Trimming removed 6 bases at V and 3 bases at J, with 12 bases between. The CDR3 region is CASRKEHLNQPQHF. The CDR3 DNA reads TGTGCCAGCAGGAAAGAACATCTCAATCAGCCCCAGCATTTT.

The rearrangement uses TRBV10-3 and TRBJ2-5; possibly TRBD2 for D (5 bases). This CDR3 has 14 amino acids. CDR1 and CDR2 from the germline V gene are ENHRY and SYGVKD. Trimming shortened V by 4 bases and J by 3 bases, and 12 bases separated the two germline ends. Here the CDR3 reads CAISGPLGEETQYF. The CDR3 bases are TGTGCCATCAGTGGGCCCCTCGGGGAAGAGACCCAGTACTTC.

As to this clone: Germline is not matched at one junction end, which may reflect a read error. CDR3 in DNA: TGTGCCAGCAGTTTGGGACAGTGGAATTCACCCCTCCACTTT. As protein: CASSLGQWNSPLHF. This chain connects TRBV5-6 to TRBJ1-6; 7 bases line up with TRBD1. The CDR3 covers 14 residues. Germline loops: CDR1 SGHDT, CDR2 YYEEEE.

The rearrangement uses TRBV5-1 and TRBJ1-2, with D perhaps matching TRBD1 (5 bases). Deletions cut 3 bases from V and 3 bases from J, with 15 bases between. This CDR3 is 15 amino acids long. Germline lookup yields CDR1 SGHRS and CDR2 YFSETQ. CDR3 sequence reads: CASSSRGQGDYGYTF. CDR3 DNA sequence: TGCGCCAGCAGCTCCCGGGGCCAAGGGGACTATGGCTACACCTTC.

CDR3 nucleotides: TGTGCCAGCAGCTTAGGCCTCGGACTAGCGGGGGCGGGAGATGAGCAGTTCTTC. It translates to CASSLGLGLAGAGDEQFF. This chain joins TRBV13 and TRBJ2-1; TRBD2 agrees at 13 bases. The CDR3 length is 18 residues. Germline assignment: CDR1 PRHDT and CDR2 FYEKMQ (reference sequence). V was pared by 0 bases and J by 8 bases, with 10 bases of the junction left unmatched.

The CDR3 coding sequence is TGTGCCAGCCGGGACGGGTCCTACGAGCAGTACTTC. As protein: CASRDGSYEQYF. The chain is built from TRBV5-6 and TRBJ2-7, with D possibly being TRBD1 or TRBD2 (5 bases each). V was pared by 7 bases and J by 1 base, with 9 bases between. The CDR3 totals 12 residues. Germline V gives CDR1 SGHDT, CDR2 YYEEEE.

This clone was detected a few times. The chain employs TRBV12-5 and TRBJ2-5; D perhaps matches TRBD1 (6 bases). CDR1 is LGHNT, CDR2 FRNRAP, per germline. The CDR3 loop spans 18 amino acids. The V end lost 2 bases, the J end lost 4 bases, and 23 bases lay between the germline ends. CDR3 protein: CASGLLNDRTPRGETQYF. CDR3 sequence (DNA): TGTGCTAGTGGTTTGCTTAATGACAGGACGCCCCGGGGAGAGACCCAGTACTTC.

This clone was seen only a few times. The chain's CDR3 is CASSWPGQLYEQYF. For the CDR3, the DNA is TGTGCCAGCAGTTGGCCGGGACAGTTATACGAGCAGTACTTC. The rearrangement joins TRBV6-6 to TRBJ2-7; 7 bases fit TRBD1. The junction had 7 bases not matched to a gene; V was cut back by 4 bases and J by 4 bases. Germline V gives CDR1 MNHNY, CDR2 SVGAGI (reference sequence). CDR3 size: 14 residues.

The chain uses TRBV29-1 and TRBJ2-1, with a tentative D call TRBD2 (6 bases). Germline V gives CDR1 SQVTM, CDR2 ANQGSEA. The CDR3 runs 11 residues. The V and J ends lost 7 bases and 6 bases respectively, with 10 bases between them. CDR3 amino acids: CSGLGGNEQFF. The DNA for the CDR3 is TGCAGCGGGTTGGGGGGCAATGAGCAGTTCTTC.

This chain links TRBV5-1 with TRBJ2-7; D not resolved. This CDR3 comprises 14 residues. V lost 2 bases and J 5 bases, leaving 14 bases between the germline ends. Germline V CDR1 and CDR2: SGHRS, YFSETQ. The CDR3 DNA follows: TGCGCCAGCAGCTTTTCCAGATTGAAAGACGAGCAGTACTTC. Its translation is CASSFSRLKDEQYF.

There are a few counts of this clone. The J gene is TRBJ1-6, the V gene TRBV11-2; D uncertain. Trimming removed 5 bases at V and 5 bases at J, with 10 bases between. The CDR3 runs 14 residues. Germline V CDR1 and CDR2: SGHAT, FQNNGV. CDR3 nucleotides: TGTGCCAGCAGCGGGCTCGGGAATAATTCACCCCTCCACTTT. The encoded protein is CASSGLGNNSPLHF.

The chain employs TRBV29-1 and TRBJ2-3; unclear D gene. The CDR3 length is 14 residues. Trimming stripped 6 bases from V and 4 bases from J, with 17 bases between. Looked up from germline, CDR1 is SQVTM and CDR2 is ANQGSEA. The DNA for the CDR3 is TGCAGCGTCCCACTGGACGTCGGACCAGATACGCAGTATTTT. Its protein product is CSVPLDVGPDTQYF.